This entry lists 16 T cell receptor beta chains sequenced from one sample in a study of shared clonotypes between healthy human individuals. TCRdb's table, derived via immunoSEQ multiplex PCR, lists solely in-frame clones and lacks some. The table lists about 1.5 million clones, 95% to 99% of them singletons, with about 0.45% in the top ten. The sequenced sample was naive CD4+ T cells sorted from blood. Subset specified: CD45RA+ positively selected. Every receptor here comes from a young man in good health.

This clone was seen once. The V gene is TRBV25-1, the J gene TRBJ2-1; TRBD2 agrees at 8 bases. After removal of 7 bases from V and 1 base from J, the junction contained 12 bases not matched to a gene. Per germline, CDR1 MGHDK and CDR2 SYGVNS. This CDR3 is 17 amino acids long. The CDR3 sequence is CASTPPAGGRSYNEQFF. CDR3 nucleotide sequence: TGTGCCAGCACCCCCCCGGCTGGCGGGAGGTCCTACAATGAGCAGTTCTTC. Looking up the rest from reference TRBV25-1 and TRBJ2-1 gives the full variable domain: EADIYQTPRYLVIGTGKKITLECSQTMGHDKMYWYQQDPGMELHLIHYSYGVNSTEKGDLSSESTVSRIRTEHFPLTLESARPSHTSQYLCASTPPAGGRSYNEQFFGPGTRLTVL.

The rearrangement links TRBV5-1 to TRBJ1-1; D perhaps matches TRBD1 (5 bases). The V end lost 1 base, the J end lost 5 bases, and 9 bases lay between the germline ends. The CDR3 is made up of 13 amino acids. Germline CDR1 reads SGHRS; CDR2 reads YFSETQ. The CDR3 loop reads CASSLPGETEAFF. The CDR3 DNA is TGCGCCAGCAGCTTGCCGGGGGAAACTGAAGCTTTCTTT.

The J gene is TRBJ2-7, the V gene TRBV28; D uncertain. The V gene lost 3 bases and the J gene lost 0 bases, with 12 bases spanning the gap. Germline CDR1 MDHEN, CDR2 SYDVKM. The CDR3 covers 15 residues. The CDR3 is CASSFPGDHSYEQYF. CDR3 coding DNA: TGTGCCAGCAGTTTTCCGGGCGACCACTCCTACGAGCAGTACTTC.

The V gene is TRBV30, the J gene TRBJ2-7, with TRBD1 matching over 8 bases. The CDR3 extends over 12 amino acids. J lost 4 bases, V lost 7 bases, and 6 bases had no gene match. Germline values: CDR1 GTSNPN, CDR2 SVGIG (reference sequence). CDR3 loop: CAFAGGAYEQYF. CDR3 bases: TGTGCCTTCGCAGGGGGCGCTTACGAGCAGTACTTC.

As to this clone: One end of the junction fails to match germline, which may point to a read error. This chain connects TRBV2 to TRBJ2-5; TRBD2 is a possible D gene (5 bases). The CDR3 runs to 12 residues. Per germline, CDR1 SNHLY and CDR2 FYNNEI. CDR3 in amino acids: CASTERGKTQYF. DNA for the CDR3: TGTGCCAGCACTGAACGGGGAAAGACCCAGTACTTC.

The chain links TRBV27 to TRBJ1-5, with D maybe TRBD1 (5 bases). The CDR3 loop spans 16 amino acids. The germline CDR1 and CDR2 sequences are MNHEY and SMNVEV (reference sequence). V gave up 6 bases and J gave up 4 bases, with 19 bases separating them. The CDR3 bases are TGTGCCAGCAGGGGTTATGTGGGGCAACCGAATCAGCCCCAGCATTTT. Residues: CASRGYVGQPNQPQHF.

DNA of the CDR3: TGCAGCCCTGAGACCCAGTACTTC. It is translated as CSPETQYF. The chain uses TRBV20-1 and TRBJ2-5; no clear D. The CDR3 spans 8 residues. Looked up from germline, CDR1 is DFQATT and CDR2 is SNEGSKA (reference sequence).

The chain carries TRBV11-2 and TRBJ2-1, with 8 bases matching TRBD1. CDR1 is SGHAT, CDR2 FQNNGV, per germline. Losses at the gene ends were 5 bases for V and 4 bases for J; bases not matched to a gene: 7. This CDR3 has 15 amino acids. The CDR3 nucleotides are TGTGCCAGCAGCGACACCGGGACAGGATACAATGAGCAGTTCTTC. It is translated as CASSDTGTGYNEQFF.

This chain connects TRBV5-1 to TRBJ2-1; 12 nucleotides line up with TRBD2. The CDR3 sequence is 15 residues long. Germline CDR1 is SGHRS and CDR2 is YFSETQ. V shed 4 bases, J shed 6 bases, and the junction held 5 bases outside the gene matches. This chain's CDR3 is CASSGGLAGTNEQFF. DNA for the CDR3: TGCGCCAGCAGCGGCGGACTAGCGGGGACCAATGAGCAGTTCTTC.

This chain links TRBV5-4 with TRBJ2-3, with D possibly matching TRBD2 (5 bases). The CDR3 spans 14 residues. The V gene lost 4 bases and the J gene lost 2 bases, with 11 bases spanning the gap. The germline gives CDR1 SGHNT, CDR2 YYREEE (reference sequence). The CDR3 spells CASSLQRTTDTQYF. Written as DNA, the CDR3 is TGTGCCAGCAGCCTTCAGCGGACCACAGATACGCAGTATTTT.

V and J are TRBV7-8 and TRBJ2-7, with 11 bases fitting TRBD1. This CDR3 has 15 residues. The germline V gene has CDR1 SGHVS and CDR2 FQNEAQ. Losses at the gene ends were 7 bases for V and 3 bases for J; bases not matched to a gene: 8. The CDR3 reads CASTKGTGGSYEQYF. CDR3 DNA sequence: TGTGCCAGCACAAAAGGGACAGGGGGAAGCTACGAGCAGTACTTC.

Regarding this clone: Other DNA sequences of this sample code for an identical CDR3. The chain has TRBV14 and TRBJ2-1, with 12 nucleotides matching TRBD2. Germline trimming cut 2 bases from V and 4 bases from J; bases unmatched to any gene: 0. In germline, CDR1 is SGHDN, CDR2 FVKESK. The CDR3 covers 15 residues. The CDR3 nucleotides are TGTGCCAGCAGCCAACTAGCGGGAGGGTACAATGAGCAGTTCTTC. Residues: CASSQLAGGYNEQFF.

A remark on this clone: The sample carries other DNA sequences with the same CDR3. This chain connects TRBV9 to TRBJ2-2, with TRBD2 matching 11 bases. Germline lookup yields CDR1 SGDLS and CDR2 YYNGEE. This CDR3 is 15 amino acids long. V lost 3 bases, J lost 4 bases, and 2 bases stayed unmatched. The CDR3 DNA follows: TGTGCCAGCAGCGGCCTAGCGGGGGGCACCGGGGAGCTGTTTTTT. This gives the protein CASSGLAGGTGELFF.

The chain employs TRBV5-4 and TRBJ1-1; no clear D. The CDR3 extends over 15 amino acids. V gave up 0 bases and J gave up 6 bases, with 15 bases separating them. Germline V gives CDR1 SGHNT, CDR2 YYREEE (reference sequence). The CDR3 DNA is TGTGCCAGCAGCTTGGATCGCACCATGAGGGCTGAAGCTTTCTTT. As protein: CASSLDRTMRAEAFF.

The gene calls are TRBV7-8 and TRBJ2-3; possible D gene TRBD2, 5 bases. The CDR3 spans 14 residues. Trimming shortened V by 2 bases and J by 5 bases, and 11 bases separated the two germline ends. CDR1 is SGHVS, CDR2 FQNEAQ, per germline. Written as DNA, the CDR3 is TGTGCCAGCAGCTTAATGAGGGAAGTAGATACGCAGTATTTT. This translates into CASSLMREVDTQYF.

The chain has TRBV5-6 and TRBJ2-5; 12 bases align to TRBD2. The CDR3 is made up of 15 amino acids. V lost 4 bases, J lost 1 base, and 2 bases stayed unmatched. Germline loops: CDR1 SGHDT, CDR2 YYEEEE. The CDR3 sequence: CASSTGLAGQETQYF. CDR3 nucleotide sequence: TGTGCCAGCAGCACGGGACTAGCGGGCCAAGAGACCCAGTACTTC.